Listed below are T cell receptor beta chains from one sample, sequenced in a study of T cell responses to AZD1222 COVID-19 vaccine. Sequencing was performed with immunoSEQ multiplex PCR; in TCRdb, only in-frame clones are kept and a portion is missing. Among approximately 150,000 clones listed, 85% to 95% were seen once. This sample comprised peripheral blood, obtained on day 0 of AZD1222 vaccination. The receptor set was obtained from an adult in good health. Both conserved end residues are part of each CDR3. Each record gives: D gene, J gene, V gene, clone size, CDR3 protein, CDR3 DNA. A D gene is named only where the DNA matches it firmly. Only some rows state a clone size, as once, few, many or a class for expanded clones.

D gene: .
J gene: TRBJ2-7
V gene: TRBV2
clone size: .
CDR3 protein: CASAQISSYEQYF
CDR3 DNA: TGTGCCAGCGCGCAGATAAGCTCCTACGAGCAGTACTTC

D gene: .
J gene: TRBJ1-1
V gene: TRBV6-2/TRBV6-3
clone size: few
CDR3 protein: CASSYGTRGTEAFF
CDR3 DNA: TGTGCCAGCAGTTACGGGACTCGAGGCACTGAAGCTTTCTTT

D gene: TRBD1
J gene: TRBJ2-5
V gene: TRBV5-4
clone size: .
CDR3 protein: CASSFGTGEETQYF
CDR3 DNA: TGTGCCAGCAGCTTCGGGACAGGGGAAGAGACCCAGTACTTC

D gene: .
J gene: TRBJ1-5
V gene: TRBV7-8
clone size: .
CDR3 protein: CASSLTGDQPQHF
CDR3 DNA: TGTGCCAGCAGCTTAACTGGGGATCAGCCCCAGCATTTT

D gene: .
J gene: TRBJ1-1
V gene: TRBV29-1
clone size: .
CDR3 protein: CSVEDPGPGAEAFF
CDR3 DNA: TGCAGCGTTGAAGACCCAGGCCCCGGGGCTGAAGCTTTCTTT

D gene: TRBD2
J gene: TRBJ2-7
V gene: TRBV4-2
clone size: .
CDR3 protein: CASSQEASGSMSYEQYF
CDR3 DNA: TGTGCCAGCAGCCAAGAGGCTAGCGGGAGTATGTCCTACGAGCAGTACTTC

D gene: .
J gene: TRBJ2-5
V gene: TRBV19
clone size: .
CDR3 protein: CASRAFGETQYF
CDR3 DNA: TGTGCCAGTAGGGCCTTCGGGGAGACCCAGTACTTC

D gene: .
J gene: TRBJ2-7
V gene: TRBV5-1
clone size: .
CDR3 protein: CASSLGTMPYEQYF
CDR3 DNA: TGCGCCAGCAGCTTGGGGACAATGCCCTACGAGCAGTACTTC

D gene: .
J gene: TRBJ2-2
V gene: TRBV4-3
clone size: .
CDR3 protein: CASSQGKGVGELFF
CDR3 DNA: TGCGCCAGCAGCCAAGGGAAAGGGGTCGGGGAGCTGTTTTTT

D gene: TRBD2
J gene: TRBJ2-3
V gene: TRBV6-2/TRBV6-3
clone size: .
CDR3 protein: CASSFGTISYF
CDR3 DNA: TGTGCCAGCAGCTTCGGGACTATCTCTTATTTT

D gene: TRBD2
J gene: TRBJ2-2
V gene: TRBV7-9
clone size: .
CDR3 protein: CASSPSRGGGWTGELFF
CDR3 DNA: TGTGCCAGCAGCCCCAGCCGGGGGGGAGGATGGACCGGGGAGCTGTTTTTT

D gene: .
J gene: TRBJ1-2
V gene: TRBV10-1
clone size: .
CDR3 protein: CASRPSRGDYGYTF
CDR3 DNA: TGCGCCAGCCGGCCCTCACGGGGCGACTATGGCTACACCTTC

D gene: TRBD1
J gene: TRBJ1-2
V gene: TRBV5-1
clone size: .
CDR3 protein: CASSLDRGYNYGYTF
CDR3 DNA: TGCGCCAGCAGCTTGGACAGGGGATACAACTATGGCTACACCTTC

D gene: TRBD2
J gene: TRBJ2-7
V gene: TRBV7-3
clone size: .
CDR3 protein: CASSSGTSGGKQYF
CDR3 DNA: TGTGCCAGCAGCTCCGGGACTAGCGGAGGCAAGCAGTACTTC

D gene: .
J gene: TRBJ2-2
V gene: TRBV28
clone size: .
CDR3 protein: CASSPPGTGELFF
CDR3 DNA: TGTGCCAGCAGCCCACCAGGCACCGGGGAGCTGTTTTTT

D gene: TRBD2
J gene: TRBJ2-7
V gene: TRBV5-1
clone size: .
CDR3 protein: CASSLEGVVGLAYEQYF
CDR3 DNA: TGCGCCAGCAGCTTGGAGGGTGTGGTGGGACTAGCCTACGAGCAGTACTTC

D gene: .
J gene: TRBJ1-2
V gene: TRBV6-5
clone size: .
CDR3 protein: CASTAGRVEGYTF
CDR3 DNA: TGTGCCAGCACCGCTGGCAGGGTAGAAGGCTACACCTTC

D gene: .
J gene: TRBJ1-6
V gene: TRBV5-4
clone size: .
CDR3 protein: CASSLGGTSLSPLHF
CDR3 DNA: TGTGCCAGCAGCTTGGGTGGGACAAGCCTTTCACCCCTCCACTTT

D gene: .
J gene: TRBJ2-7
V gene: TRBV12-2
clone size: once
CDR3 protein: CASRDSGHEQYF
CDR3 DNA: TGTGCAAGTCGCGATAGCGGCCACGAGCAGTACTTC

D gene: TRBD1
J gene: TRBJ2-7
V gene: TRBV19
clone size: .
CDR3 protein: CASSNRQGGYEQYF
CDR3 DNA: TGTGCCAGTAGCAACAGACAGGGTGGATACGAGCAGTACTTC

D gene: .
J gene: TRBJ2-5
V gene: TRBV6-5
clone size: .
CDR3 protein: CASRSQRDRSTQYF
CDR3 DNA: TGTGCCAGCAGGTCCCAGCGGGACAGGTCTACCCAGTACTTC

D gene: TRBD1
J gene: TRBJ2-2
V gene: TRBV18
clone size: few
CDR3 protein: CASSPGDRGSAGELFF
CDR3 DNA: TGTGCCAGCTCACCGGGGGACAGGGGATCGGCCGGGGAGCTGTTTTTT

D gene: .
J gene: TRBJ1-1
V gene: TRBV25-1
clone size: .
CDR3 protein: CASSEVGGGNTEAFF
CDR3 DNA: TGTGCCAGCAGTGAGGTCGGGGGGGGGAACACTGAAGCTTTCTTT

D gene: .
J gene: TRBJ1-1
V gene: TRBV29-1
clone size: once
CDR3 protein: CSVVSQNTEAFF
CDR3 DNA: TGCAGCGTTGTAAGTCAGAACACTGAAGCTTTCTTT

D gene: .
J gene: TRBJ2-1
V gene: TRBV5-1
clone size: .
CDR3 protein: CASSQNPGNEQFF
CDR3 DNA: TGCGCCAGCAGCCAAAATCCGGGAAATGAGCAGTTCTTC

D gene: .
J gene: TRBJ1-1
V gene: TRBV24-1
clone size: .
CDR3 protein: CATSDSRVEGTEAFF
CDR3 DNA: TGTGCCACCAGTGATTCGAGGGTGGAGGGCACTGAAGCTTTCTTT

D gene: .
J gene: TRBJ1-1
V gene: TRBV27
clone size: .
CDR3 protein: CASSFRGGVNTEAFF
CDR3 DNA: TGTGCCAGCAGTTTCCGAGGAGGGGTGAACACTGAAGCTTTCTTT

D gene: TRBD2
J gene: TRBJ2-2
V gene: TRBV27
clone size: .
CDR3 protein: CASSFQRGTGELFF
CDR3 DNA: TGTGCCAGCAGTTTCCAGCGGGGGACCGGGGAGCTGTTTTTT

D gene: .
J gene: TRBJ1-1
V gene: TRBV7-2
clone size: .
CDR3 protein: CASSLQVNTEAFF
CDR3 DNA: TGTGCCAGCAGCCTCCAGGTGAACACTGAAGCTTTCTTT

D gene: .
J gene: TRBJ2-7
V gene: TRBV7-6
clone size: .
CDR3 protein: CASSRDGGLDPYEQYF
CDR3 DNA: TGTGCCAGCAGCAGAGACGGAGGCCTGGACCCCTACGAGCAGTACTTC

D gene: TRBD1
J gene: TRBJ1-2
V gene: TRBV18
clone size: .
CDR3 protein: CASSPPDRGYGYTF
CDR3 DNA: TGTGCCAGCTCCCCCCCCGACAGGGGTTATGGCTACACCTTC

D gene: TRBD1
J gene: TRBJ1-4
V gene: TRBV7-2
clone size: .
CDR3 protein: CASSLGGQGNEKLFF
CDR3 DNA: TGTGCCAGCAGCCTAGGGGGACAGGGAAATGAAAAACTGTTTTTT

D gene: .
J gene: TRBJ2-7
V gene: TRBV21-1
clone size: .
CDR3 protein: CASSTLAVLSYEQYF
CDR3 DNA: TGTGCCAGCAGCACCTTAGCGGTACTCTCCTACGAGCAGTACTTC

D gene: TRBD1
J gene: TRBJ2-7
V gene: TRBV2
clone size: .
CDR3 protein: CATRDRGIYEQYF
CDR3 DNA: TGTGCCACCCGGGACAGGGGGATCTACGAGCAGTACTTC

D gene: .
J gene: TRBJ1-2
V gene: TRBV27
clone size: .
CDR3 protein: CASSFSMGYGYTF
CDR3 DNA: TGTGCCAGCAGTTTTAGTATGGGCTATGGCTACACCTTC

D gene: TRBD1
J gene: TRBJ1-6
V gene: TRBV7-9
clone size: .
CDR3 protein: CASSWGQTNSPLHF
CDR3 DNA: TGTGCCAGCAGCTGGGGACAGACAAATTCACCCCTCCACTTT

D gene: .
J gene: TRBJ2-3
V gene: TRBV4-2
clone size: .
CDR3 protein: CASSQARDFFTTDTQYF
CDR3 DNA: TGTGCCAGCAGCCAAGCCCGGGACTTTTTCACCACAGATACGCAGTATTTT

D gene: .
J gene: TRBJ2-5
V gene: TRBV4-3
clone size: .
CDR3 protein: CASSQDRSETQYF
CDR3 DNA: TGCGCCAGCAGCCAAGATCGGTCCGAGACCCAGTACTTC

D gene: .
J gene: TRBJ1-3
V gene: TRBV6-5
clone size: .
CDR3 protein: CASKADHSGNTIYF
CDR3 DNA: TGTGCCAGCAAGGCGGACCACTCTGGAAACACCATATATTTT

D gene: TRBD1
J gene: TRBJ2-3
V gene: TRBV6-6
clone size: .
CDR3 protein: CASSFETGVADTQYF
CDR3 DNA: TGTGCCAGCAGCTTCGAGACAGGGGTGGCAGATACGCAGTATTTT

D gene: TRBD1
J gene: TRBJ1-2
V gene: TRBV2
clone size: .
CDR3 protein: CASNYRDRGYGYTF
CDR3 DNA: TGTGCCAGCAATTACCGGGACAGGGGGTATGGCTACACCTTC

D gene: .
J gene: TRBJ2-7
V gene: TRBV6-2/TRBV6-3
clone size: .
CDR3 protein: CASSYESEQYF
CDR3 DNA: TGTGCCAGCAGTTATGAGTCCGAGCAGTACTTC

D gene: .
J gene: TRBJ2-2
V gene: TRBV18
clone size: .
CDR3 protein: CASSRDRGTGELFF
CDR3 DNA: TGTGCCAGCTCACGGGACCGCGGCACCGGGGAGCTGTTTTTT

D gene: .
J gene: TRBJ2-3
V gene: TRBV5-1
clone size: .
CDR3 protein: CASSPLTTDTQYF
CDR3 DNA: TGCGCCAGCAGCCCACTGACCACAGATACGCAGTATTTT

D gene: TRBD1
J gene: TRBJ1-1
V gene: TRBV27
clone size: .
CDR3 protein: CASSSTGQRTEAFF
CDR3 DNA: TGTGCCAGCAGTTCGACAGGGCAGAGGACTGAAGCTTTCTTT

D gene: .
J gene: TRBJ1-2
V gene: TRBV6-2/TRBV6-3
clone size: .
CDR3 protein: CASSYSSGSQFLTF
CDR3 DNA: TGTGCCAGCAGTTACTCGAGTGGTTCGCAGTTTCTCACCTTC

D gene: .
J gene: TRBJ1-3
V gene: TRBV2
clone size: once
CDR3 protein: CASTGDSVRFSSTIYF
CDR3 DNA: TGTGCCAGCACGGGGGATTCGGTTCGGTTCTCGAGCACCATATATTTT

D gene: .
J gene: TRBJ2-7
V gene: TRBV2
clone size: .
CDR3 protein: CASSDGSQAFYEQYF
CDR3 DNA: TGTGCCAGCAGTGACGGGAGCCAAGCATTCTACGAGCAGTACTTC

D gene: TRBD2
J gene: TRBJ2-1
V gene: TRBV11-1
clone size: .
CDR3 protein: CASSPLTGGFSEQFF
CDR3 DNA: TGTGCCAGCAGCCCTCTAACGGGAGGATTTAGTGAGCAGTTCTTC